This T cell receptor (beta chain) was identified during a study of T cell repertoires in cytomegalovirus infection. Study-level information: It can be stated that public TCR beta signatures indicated CMV infection as well as a matching HLA type.

The trim removed 2 bases at V and 4 bases at J, leaving 6 bases unmatched. The CDR3 extends over 15 amino acids. Germline values: CDR1 MNHEY, CDR2 SMNVEV (reference sequence). TCRdb re-called the reads with MiXCR, one entry per CDR3 protein. The sample has some 940,000 distinct CDR3 sequences, around 32% seen once. This clonotype was seen more than once but under ten times. Its cognate antigen is unknown. This sequence was found in a human donor in good health (CMV status not recorded). Some clones in this sample may be carry-over from other donors' samples. The chain links TRBV27 to TRBJ1-2, with 8 nucleotides matching TRBD1. Material: cultured CD8+ T cells from PBMCs, obtained from culture after CMV antigen stimulation. The CDR3 DNA reads as TGTGCCAGCAGTTTACGGGGACAGGCAAGCTATGGCTACACCTTC. The encoded protein is CASSLRGQASYGYTF.